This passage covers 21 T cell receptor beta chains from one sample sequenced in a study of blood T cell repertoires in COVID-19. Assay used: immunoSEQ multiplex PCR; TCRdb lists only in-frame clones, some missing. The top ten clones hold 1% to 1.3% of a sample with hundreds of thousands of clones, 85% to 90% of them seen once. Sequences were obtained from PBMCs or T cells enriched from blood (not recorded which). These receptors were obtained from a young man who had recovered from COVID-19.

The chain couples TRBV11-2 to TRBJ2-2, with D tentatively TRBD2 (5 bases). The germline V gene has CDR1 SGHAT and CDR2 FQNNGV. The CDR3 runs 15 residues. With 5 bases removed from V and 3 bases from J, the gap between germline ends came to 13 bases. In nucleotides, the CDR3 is TGTGCCAGCAGCCCCTCGGGGTCGTACACCGGGGAGCTGTTTTTT. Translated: CASSPSGSYTGELFF.

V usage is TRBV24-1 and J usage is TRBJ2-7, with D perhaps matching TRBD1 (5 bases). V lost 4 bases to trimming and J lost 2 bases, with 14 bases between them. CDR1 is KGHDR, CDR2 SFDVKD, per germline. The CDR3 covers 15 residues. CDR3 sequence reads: CATSESGLEPYEQYF. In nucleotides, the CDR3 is TGTGCCACCAGTGAATCAGGGCTGGAACCCTACGAGCAGTACTTC.

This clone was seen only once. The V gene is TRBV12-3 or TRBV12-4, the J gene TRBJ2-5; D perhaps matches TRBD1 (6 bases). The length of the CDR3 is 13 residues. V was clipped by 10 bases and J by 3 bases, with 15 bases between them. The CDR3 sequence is CANTPDREETQYF. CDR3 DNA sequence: TGTGCCAACACACCGGACAGAGAAGAGACCCAGTACTTC.

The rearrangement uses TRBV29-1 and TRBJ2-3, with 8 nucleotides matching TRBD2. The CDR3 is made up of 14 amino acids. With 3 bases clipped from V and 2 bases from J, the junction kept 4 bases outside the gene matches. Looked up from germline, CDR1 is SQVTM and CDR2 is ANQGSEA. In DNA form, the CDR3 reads TGCAGCGTTGATGGCGGGGGGAACACAGATACGCAGTATTTT. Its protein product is CSVDGGGNTDTQYF.

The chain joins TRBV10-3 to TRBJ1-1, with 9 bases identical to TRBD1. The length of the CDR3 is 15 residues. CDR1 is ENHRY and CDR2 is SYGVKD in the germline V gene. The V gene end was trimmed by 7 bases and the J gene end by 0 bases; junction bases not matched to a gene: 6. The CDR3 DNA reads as TGTGCCATCACCCGACAGGGGGTTATGAACACTGAAGCTTTCTTT. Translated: CAITRQGVMNTEAFF.

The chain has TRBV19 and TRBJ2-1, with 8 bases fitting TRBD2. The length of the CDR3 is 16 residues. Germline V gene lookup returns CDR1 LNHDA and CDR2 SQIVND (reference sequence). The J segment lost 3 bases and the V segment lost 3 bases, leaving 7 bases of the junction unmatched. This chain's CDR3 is CASSIALAEYYNEQFF. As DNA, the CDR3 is TGTGCCAGTAGTATCGCACTAGCGGAGTACTACAATGAGCAGTTCTTC.

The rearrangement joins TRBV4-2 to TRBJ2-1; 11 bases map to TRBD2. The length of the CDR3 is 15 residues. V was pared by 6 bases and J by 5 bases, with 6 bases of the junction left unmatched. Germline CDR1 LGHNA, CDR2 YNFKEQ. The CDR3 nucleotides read TGTGCCAGCAGTCTAACTAGCGGGAGAGACAATGAGCAGTTCTTC. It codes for CASSLTSGRDNEQFF.

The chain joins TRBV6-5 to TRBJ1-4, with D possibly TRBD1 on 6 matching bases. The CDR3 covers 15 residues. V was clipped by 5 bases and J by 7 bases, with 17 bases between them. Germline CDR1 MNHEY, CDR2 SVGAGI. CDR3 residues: CASSRVAGAPEKLFF. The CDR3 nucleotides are TGTGCCAGCAGTAGGGTGGCAGGGGCCCCTGAAAAACTGTTTTTT.

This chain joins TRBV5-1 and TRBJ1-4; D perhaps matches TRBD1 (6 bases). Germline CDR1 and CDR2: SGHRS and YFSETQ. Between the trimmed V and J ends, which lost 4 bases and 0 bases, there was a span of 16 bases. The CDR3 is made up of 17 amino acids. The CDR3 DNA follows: TGCGCCAGCAGCCCCACGGACAGTGGGGCAACTAATGAAAAACTGTTTTTT. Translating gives CASSPTDSGATNEKLFF.

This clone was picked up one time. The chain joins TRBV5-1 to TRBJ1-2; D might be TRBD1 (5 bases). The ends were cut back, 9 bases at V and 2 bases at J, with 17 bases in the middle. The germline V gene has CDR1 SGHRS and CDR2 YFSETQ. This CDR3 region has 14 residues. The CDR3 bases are TGCGCCAACCAGAGGGGACGGGGGAACTATGGCTACACCTTC. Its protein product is CANQRGRGNYGYTF.

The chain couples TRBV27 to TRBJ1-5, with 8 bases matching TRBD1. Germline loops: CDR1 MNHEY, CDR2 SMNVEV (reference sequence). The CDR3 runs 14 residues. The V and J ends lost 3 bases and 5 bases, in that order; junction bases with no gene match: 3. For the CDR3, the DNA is TGTGCCAGCAGTTTTACAGGGGGGGATCAGCCCCAGCATTTT. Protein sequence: CASSFTGGDQPQHF.

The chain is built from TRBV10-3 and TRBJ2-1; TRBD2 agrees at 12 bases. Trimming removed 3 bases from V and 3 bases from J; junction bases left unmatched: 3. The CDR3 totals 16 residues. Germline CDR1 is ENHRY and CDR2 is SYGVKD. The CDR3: CAISDTSGGLYNEQFF. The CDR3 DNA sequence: TGTGCCATCAGTGATACTAGCGGGGGGCTCTACAATGAGCAGTTCTTC.

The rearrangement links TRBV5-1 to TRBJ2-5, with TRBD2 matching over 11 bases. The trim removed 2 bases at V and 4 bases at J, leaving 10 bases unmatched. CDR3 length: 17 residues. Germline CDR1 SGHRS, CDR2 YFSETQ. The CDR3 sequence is CASSLSSGRVLGETQYF. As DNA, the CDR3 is TGCGCCAGCAGCTTAAGTAGCGGGAGGGTGTTGGGAGAGACCCAGTACTTC. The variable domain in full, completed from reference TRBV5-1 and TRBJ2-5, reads KAGVTQTPRYLIKTRGQQVTLSCSPISGHRSVSWYQQTPGQGLQFLFEYFSETQRNKGNFPGRFSGRQFSNSRSEMNVSTLELGDSALYLCASSLSSGRVLGETQYFGPGTRLLVL.

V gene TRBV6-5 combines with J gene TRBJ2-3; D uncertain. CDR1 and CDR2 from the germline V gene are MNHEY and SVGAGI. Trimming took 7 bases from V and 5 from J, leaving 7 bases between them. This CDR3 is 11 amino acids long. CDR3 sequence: CASIAGDTQYF. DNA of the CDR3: TGTGCCAGCATAGCTGGAGATACGCAGTATTTT.

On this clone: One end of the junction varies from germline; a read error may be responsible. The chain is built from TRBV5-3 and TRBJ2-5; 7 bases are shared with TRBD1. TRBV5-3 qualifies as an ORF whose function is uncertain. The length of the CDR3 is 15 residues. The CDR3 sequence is CVRRGYVGGHETQYF. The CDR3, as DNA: TGTGTCAGAAGGGGATATGTAGGGGGCCACGAGACCCAGTACTTC.

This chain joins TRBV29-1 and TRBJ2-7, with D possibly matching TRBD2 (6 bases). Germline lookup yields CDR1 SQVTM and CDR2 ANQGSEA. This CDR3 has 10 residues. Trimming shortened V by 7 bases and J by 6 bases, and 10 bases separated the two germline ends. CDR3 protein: CSGGLVEQYF. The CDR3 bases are TGCAGCGGGGGACTTGTCGAGCAGTACTTC.

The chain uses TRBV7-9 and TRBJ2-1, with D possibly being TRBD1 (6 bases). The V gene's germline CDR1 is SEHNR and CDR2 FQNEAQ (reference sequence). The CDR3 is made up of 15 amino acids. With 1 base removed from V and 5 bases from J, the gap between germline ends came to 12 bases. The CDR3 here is CASSLGGTQDNEQFF. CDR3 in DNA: TGTGCCAGCAGCTTAGGGGGGACACAAGACAATGAGCAGTTCTTC.

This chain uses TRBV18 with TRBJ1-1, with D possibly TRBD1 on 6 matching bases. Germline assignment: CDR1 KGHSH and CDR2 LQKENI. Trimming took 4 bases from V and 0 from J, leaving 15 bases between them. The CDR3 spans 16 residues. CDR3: CASSLLTGVMNTEAFF. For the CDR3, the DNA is TGTGCCAGCTCACTCTTGACAGGCGTCATGAACACTGAAGCTTTCTTT. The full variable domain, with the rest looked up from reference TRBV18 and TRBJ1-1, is NAGVMQNPRHLVRRRGQEARLRCSPMKGHSHVYWYRQLPEEGLKFMVYLQKENIIDESGMPKERFSAEFPKEGPSILRIQQVVRGDSAAYFCASSLLTGVMNTEAFFGQGTRLTVV.

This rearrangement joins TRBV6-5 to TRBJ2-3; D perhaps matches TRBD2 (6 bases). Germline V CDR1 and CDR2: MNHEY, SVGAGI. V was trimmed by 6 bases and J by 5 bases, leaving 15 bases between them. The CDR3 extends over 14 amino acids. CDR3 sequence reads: CASRPGRIRDTQYF. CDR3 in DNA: TGTGCCAGCAGACCCGGGAGAATCAGAGATACGCAGTATTTT.

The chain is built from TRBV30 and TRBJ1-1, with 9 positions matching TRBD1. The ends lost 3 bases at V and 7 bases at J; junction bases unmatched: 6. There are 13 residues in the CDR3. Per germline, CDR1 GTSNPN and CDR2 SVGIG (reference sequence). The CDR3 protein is CAWRIQGAGEAFF. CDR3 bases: TGTGCCTGGAGGATACAGGGGGCAGGTGAAGCTTTCTTT.

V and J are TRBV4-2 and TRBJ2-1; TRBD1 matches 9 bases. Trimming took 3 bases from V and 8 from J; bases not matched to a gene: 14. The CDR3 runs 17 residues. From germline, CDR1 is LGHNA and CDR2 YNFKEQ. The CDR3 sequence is CASSQSTPGQGGYEQFF. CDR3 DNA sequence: TGTGCCAGCAGCCAGTCTACACCGGGACAGGGTGGTTATGAGCAGTTCTTC.